Described below is a single TCR beta chain sequence and its context. The data stem from a study of control samples from healthy donors and cancer patients. TCRdb's table, derived via immunoSEQ multiplex PCR, lists solely in-frame clones and lacks some. The sample lists roughly 120,000 clones; 70% to 90% were seen once. V gave up 5 bases and J gave up 3 bases, with 16 bases separating them. CDR1 and CDR2 from the germline V gene are SEHNR and FQNEAQ (reference sequence). The CDR3 spans 15 residues. This clonotype originated in a man aged 50 to 60 in good health. The chain combines TRBV7-9 with TRBJ1-1; D possibly corresponds to TRBD1 (5 bases). The sequencing input was blood. The CDR3 loop reads CASSTSGVGDTEAFF. The CDR3 nucleotides are TGTGCCAGCAGCACTAGCGGGGTAGGGGACACTGAAGCTTTCTTT.